These T cell receptor beta chains were read from a single sample in a study of blood T cell repertoires in COVID-19. Clones were sequenced by immunoSEQ multiplex PCR, and TCRdb holds only the in-frame ones, with some missing. Of under 300,000 clones in the sample, 88% were seen once. Material: PBMCs or T cells enriched from blood (not recorded which). These receptors came from a woman in her 40s who had been exposed to COVID-19. CDR3s include the opening cysteine and the closing phenylalanine or tryptophan. The D gene is left open where the match is weak. Clone sizes are given selectively: once, few, many, or a class where the clone is expanded.

V: TRBV19; J: TRBJ1-5; D: .; size: .; length: 14; CDR3: CASSITGTNQPQHF; DNA: TGTGCCAGTAGTATCACAGGCACTAATCAGCCCCAGCATTTT
V: TRBV2; J: TRBJ1-5; D: .; size: .; length: 15; CDR3: CASSADNYSNQPQHF; DNA: TGTGCCAGCAGTGCGGACAATTATAGCAATCAGCCCCAGCATTTT
V: TRBV30; J: TRBJ1-4; D: TRBD1; size: few; length: 16; CDR3: CAWSPSRTGKGEKLFF; DNA: TGTGCCTGGAGTCCTTCTCGGACAGGGAAAGGTGAAAAACTGTTTTTT
V: TRBV9; J: TRBJ1-3; D: TRBD1; size: few; length: 16; CDR3: CASSAQPQGVGNTIYF; DNA: TGTGCCAGCAGCGCCCAACCACAGGGGGTCGGAAACACCATATATTTT
V: TRBV3-1/TRBV3-2; J: TRBJ1-2; D: .; size: once; length: 16; CDR3: CASSQSDHGGIYGYTF; DNA: TGTGCCAGCAGCCAATCCGACCACGGGGGTATCTATGGCTACACCTTC
V: TRBV28; J: TRBJ1-4; D: .; size: once; length: 20; CDR3: CASSPPVMTGDLATNEKLFF; DNA: TGTGCCAGCAGTCCGCCGGTGATGACAGGAGACCTTGCAACTAATGAAAAACTGTTTTTT
V: TRBV4-3; J: TRBJ2-7; D: TRBD1; size: .; length: 14; CDR3: CASSKGQGRYEQYF; DNA: TGCGCCAGCAGCAAGGGACAGGGGCGCTACGAGCAGTACTTC
V: TRBV27; J: TRBJ2-5; D: .; size: .; length: 15; CDR3: CASSKLDTGRETQYF; DNA: TGTGCCAGCAGTAAACTGGACACTGGCAGAGAGACCCAGTACTTC
V: TRBV6-5; J: TRBJ1-1; D: .; size: .; length: 13; CDR3: CASSSDGGTEAFF; DNA: TGTGCCAGCAGTTCGGACGGGGGCACTGAAGCTTTCTTT
V: TRBV28; J: TRBJ1-1; D: .; size: .; length: 16; CDR3: CASSLPPKTGNTEAFF; DNA: TGTGCCAGCAGTTTACCCCCCAAGACAGGAAACACTGAAGCTTTCTTT
V: TRBV21-1; J: TRBJ1-5; D: .; size: .; length: 17; CDR3: CASSMSLDRVSNQPQHF; DNA: TGTGCCAGCAGCATGTCCCTAGACAGGGTAAGCAATCAGCCCCAGCATTTT
V: TRBV3-1/TRBV3-2; J: TRBJ1-1; D: .; size: once; length: 14; CDR3: CASSRQVMNTEAFF; DNA: TGTGCCAGCAGCCGACAGGTCATGAACACTGAAGCTTTCTTT
V: TRBV5-4; J: TRBJ1-1; D: TRBD1; size: .; length: 13; CDR3: CATRQGTYTEAFF; DNA: TGTGCCACCCGACAGGGAACCTACACTGAAGCTTTCTTT
V: TRBV5-3; J: TRBJ1-5; D: .; size: .; length: 14; CDR3: CARSLGGGGQPQHF; DNA: TGTGCCAGAAGCTTGGGCGGGGGCGGTCAGCCCCAGCATTTT
V: TRBV2; J: TRBJ1-6; D: .; size: .; length: 13; CDR3: CASRSNRALDLHF; DNA: TGTGCCAGCAGGAGCAACAGGGCCTTAGACCTCCACTTT
V: TRBV7-9; J: TRBJ2-2; D: TRBD2; size: once; length: 17; CDR3: CASSTPTSGIITGELFF; DNA: TGTGCCAGCAGCACACCGACTAGCGGGATAATTACCGGGGAGCTGTTTTTT